This T cell receptor (beta chain) derives from a study of blood T cells in healthy people across ages. For the second PCR, which ran for roughly 6 to 11 cycles, a sample-barcoded 5' primer and a J-beta primer mix were used. In TCRdb, the 5' RACE reads were re-called with MiXCR into one record per CDR3 protein. In the table there are roughly 800,000 distinct CDR3 sequences, about 25% of which are singletons. Trimming removed 3 bases at V and 9 bases at J, with 8 bases between. CDR3 size: 11 residues. These data also featured in a second study, about T cells of mothers and their children. That source notes: Extraction yielded RNA that went, in full, into cDNA synthesis at approximately 1.4 ug per 15 ul. The M1S primer of the second PCR added sample barcodes and 2-4 random nucleotides. Pairs that are related and pairs that are unrelated have TCR recombination output shaped similarly by thymic selection. Related mother-child pairs showed slightly higher but non-significant overlap than unrelated pairs.

Sequenced sample: blood. V and J are TRBV12-3 or TRBV12-4 and TRBJ1-1, with D hard to call. This TCR was recovered from a boy aged 5-17 years in good health. CDR3 DNA sequence: TGTGCCAGCAGTTTTGGGCCTCAAGCTTTCTTT. This sequence encodes CASSFGPQAFF.